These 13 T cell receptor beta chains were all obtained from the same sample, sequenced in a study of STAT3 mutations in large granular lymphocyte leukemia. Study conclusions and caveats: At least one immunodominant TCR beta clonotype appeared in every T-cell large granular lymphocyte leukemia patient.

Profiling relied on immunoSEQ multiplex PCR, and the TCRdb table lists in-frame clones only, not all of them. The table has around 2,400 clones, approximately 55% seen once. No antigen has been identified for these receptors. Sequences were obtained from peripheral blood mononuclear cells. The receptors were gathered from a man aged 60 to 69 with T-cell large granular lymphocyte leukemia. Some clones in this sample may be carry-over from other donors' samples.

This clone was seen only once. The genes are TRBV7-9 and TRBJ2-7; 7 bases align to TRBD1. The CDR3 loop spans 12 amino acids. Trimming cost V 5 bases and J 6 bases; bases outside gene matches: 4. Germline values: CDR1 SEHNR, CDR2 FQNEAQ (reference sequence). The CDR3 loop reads CASSPDRAEQYF. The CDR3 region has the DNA TGTGCCAGCAGCCCAGACAGGGCCGAGCAGTACTTC.

CDR3 sequence: CASGYSNQPQHF. The DNA of the CDR3 is TGTGCCTCGGGGTATAGCAATCAGCCCCAGCATTTT. This chain uses TRBV30 with TRBJ1-5; unclear D gene. V lost 7 bases, J lost 0 bases, and 7 bases lay in between. CDR3 size: 12 residues. Germline assignment: CDR1 GTSNPN and CDR2 SVGIG (reference sequence).

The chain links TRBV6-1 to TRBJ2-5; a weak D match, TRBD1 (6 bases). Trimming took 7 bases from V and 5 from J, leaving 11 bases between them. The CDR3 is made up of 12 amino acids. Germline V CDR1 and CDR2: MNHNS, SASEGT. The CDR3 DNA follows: TGTGCCAGCATAACCCAGGGGGAGACCCAGTACTTC. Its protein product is CASITQGETQYF.

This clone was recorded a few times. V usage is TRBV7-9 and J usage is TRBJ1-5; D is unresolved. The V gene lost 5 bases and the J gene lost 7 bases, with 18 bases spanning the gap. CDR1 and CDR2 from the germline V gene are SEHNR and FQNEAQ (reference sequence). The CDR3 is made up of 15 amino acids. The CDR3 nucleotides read TGTGCCAGCAGCGTAGGGTCCGGAGTCGGGCAGCCCCAGCATTTT. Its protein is CASSVGSGVGQPQHF. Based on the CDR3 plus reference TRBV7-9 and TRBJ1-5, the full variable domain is DTGVSQNPRHKITKRGQNVTFRCDPISEHNRLYWYRQTLGQGPEFLTYFQNEAQLEKSRLLSDRFSAERPKGSFSTLEIQRTEQGDSAMYLCASSVGSGVGQPQHFGDGTRLSIL.

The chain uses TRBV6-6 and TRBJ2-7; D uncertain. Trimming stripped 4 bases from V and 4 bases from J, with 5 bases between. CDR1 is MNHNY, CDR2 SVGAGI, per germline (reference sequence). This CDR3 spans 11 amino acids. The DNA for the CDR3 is TGTGCCAGCAGTTGGGAATACGAGCAGTACTTC. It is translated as CASSWEYEQYF.

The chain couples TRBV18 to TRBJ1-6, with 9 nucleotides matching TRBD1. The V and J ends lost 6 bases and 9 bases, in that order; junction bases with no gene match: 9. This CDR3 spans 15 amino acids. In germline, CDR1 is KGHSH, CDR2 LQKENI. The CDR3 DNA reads TGTGCCAGCTCGATGGACAGGGGTGATAGTTCACCCCTCCACTTT. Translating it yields CASSMDRGDSSPLHF. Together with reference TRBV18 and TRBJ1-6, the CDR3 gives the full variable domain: NAGVMQNPRHLVRRRGQEARLRCSPMKGHSHVYWYRQLPEEGLKFMVYLQKENIIDESGMPKERFSAEFPKEGPSILRIQQVVRGDSAAYFCASSMDRGDSSPLHFGNGTRLTVT.

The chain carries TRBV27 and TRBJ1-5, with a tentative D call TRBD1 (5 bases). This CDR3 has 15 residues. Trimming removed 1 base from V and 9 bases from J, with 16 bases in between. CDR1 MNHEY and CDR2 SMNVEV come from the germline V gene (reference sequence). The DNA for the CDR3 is TGTGCCAGCAGTTTATTAGCGGAACCTGGGGGGCCCCAGCATTTT. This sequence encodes CASSLLAEPGGPQHF.

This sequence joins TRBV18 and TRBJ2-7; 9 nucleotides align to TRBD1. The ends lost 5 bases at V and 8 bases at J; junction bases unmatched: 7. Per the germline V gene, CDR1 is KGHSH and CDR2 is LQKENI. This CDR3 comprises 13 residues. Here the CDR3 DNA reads TGTGCCAGCTCATCGCAGGGACAGGGTCAGCAGTACGTC. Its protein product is CASSSQGQGQQYV.

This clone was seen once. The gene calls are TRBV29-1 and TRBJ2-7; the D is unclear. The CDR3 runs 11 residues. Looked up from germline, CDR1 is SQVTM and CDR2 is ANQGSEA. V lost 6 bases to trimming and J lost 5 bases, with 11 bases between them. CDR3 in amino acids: CSVLGLNEQYF. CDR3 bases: TGCAGCGTCCTGGGCTTGAACGAGCAGTACTTC.

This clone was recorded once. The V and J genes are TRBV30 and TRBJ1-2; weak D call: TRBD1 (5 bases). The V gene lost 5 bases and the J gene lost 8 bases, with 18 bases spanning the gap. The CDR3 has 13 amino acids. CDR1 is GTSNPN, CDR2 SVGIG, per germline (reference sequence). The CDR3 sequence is CAWADTWRFGYTF. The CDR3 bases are TGTGCCTGGGCGGACACCTGGAGGTTCGGCTACACCTTC.

The CDR3 sequence is CASRTSYEQYV. The CDR3 nucleotides read TGCGCCAGCAGGACATCCTACGAGCAGTACGTC. The genes are TRBV5-1 and TRBJ2-7; D is unresolved. V was pared by 5 bases and J by 1 base, with 4 bases between. The CDR3 has 11 amino acids. CDR1 is SGHRS and CDR2 is YFSETQ in the germline V gene.

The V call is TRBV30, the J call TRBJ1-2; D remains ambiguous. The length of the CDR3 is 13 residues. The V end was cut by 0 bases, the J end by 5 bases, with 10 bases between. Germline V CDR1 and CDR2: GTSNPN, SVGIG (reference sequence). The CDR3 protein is CAWSVRRDYGYTF. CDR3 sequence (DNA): TGTGCCTGGAGTGTACGGAGGGATTATGGCTACACCTTC.

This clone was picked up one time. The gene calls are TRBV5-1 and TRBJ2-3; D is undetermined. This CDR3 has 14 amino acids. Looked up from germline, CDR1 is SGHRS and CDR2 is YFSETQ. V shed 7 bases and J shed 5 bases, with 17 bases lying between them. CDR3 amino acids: CASQLGPGQDTQYF. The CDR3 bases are TGCGCCAGCCAACTGGGCCCGGGTCAAGATACGCAGTATTTT. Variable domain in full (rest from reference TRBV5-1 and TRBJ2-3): KAGVTQTPRYLIKTRGQQVTLSCSPISGHRSVSWYQQTPGQGLQFLFEYFSETQRNKGNFPGRFSGRQFSNSRSEMNVSTLELGDSALYLCASQLGPGQDTQYFGPGTRLTVL.